These 25 T cell receptor beta chains were sequenced from one sample in a study of cytomegalovirus exposure and HLA in healthy donors (dated by TCRdb to the late 2010s). The method behind the library was the immunoSEQ multiplex PCR assay. TCRdb retrieved this table from immuneACCESS and kept in-frame rearrangements only. Not all clones are present; in checked studies, unresolved V genes account for under half, and no reason is known for the remainder. A total of 45,000 to 65,000 clones appear in this sample, 93% of them only once. Clones ranked in the top ten supply 1.5% to 2% of the sample. Sequenced input: PBMCs. The origin of the receptors is a woman aged 18-29 years in good health and CMV-seropositive.

The genes are TRBV5-4 and TRBJ2-7; tentatively, D is TRBD2 (5 bases). Germline-derived CDR1 and CDR2 are SGHNT and YYREEE (reference sequence). The CDR3 contains 15 residues. Between the trimmed V and J ends, which lost 0 bases and 1 base, there was a span of 11 bases. This CDR3 is CASSLVEVNSYEQYF. The CDR3, as DNA: TGTGCCAGCAGCTTGGTGGAGGTAAATTCCTACGAGCAGTACTTC.

The rearrangement links TRBV7-8 to TRBJ1-5; D unresolved. There are 15 residues in the CDR3. V was shortened by 1 base and J by 1 base, with 8 bases between the two germline ends. Germline lookup yields CDR1 SGHVS and CDR2 FQNEAQ. The CDR3: CASSLGGPSNQPQHF. CDR3 sequence (DNA): TGTGCCAGCAGCTTAGGTGGCCCGAGCAATCAGCCCCAGCATTTT.

This rearrangement joins TRBV7-6 to TRBJ2-7, with a possible D match to TRBD1 (6 bases). Looked up from germline, CDR1 is SGHVS and CDR2 is FNYEAQ. The V end was cut by 1 base, the J end by 1 base, with 17 bases between. CDR3 length: 17 amino acids. CDR3 in amino acids: CASSLVRGSGDSYEQYF. CDR3 sequence (DNA): TGTGCCAGCAGCTTAGTTCGAGGGTCAGGGGATTCCTACGAGCAGTACTTC. The complete variable domain, with remaining parts taken from reference TRBV7-6 and TRBJ2-7, reads GAGVSQSPRYKVTKRGQDVALRCDPISGHVSLYWYRQALGQGPEFLTYFNYEAQQDKSGLPNDRFSAERPEGSISTLTIQRTEQRDSAMYRCASSLVRGSGDSYEQYFGPGTRLTVT.

The chain carries TRBV11-3 and TRBJ2-7; the match to TRBD2 covers 8 bases. Germline CDR1 reads SGHNT; CDR2 reads YENEEA. The CDR3 runs 12 residues. Trimming at V came to 8 bases and at J to 3 bases, leaving 3 bases not matched to a gene. The CDR3: CASGAGGYEQYF. The CDR3, as DNA: TGTGCCAGCGGGGCGGGGGGCTACGAGCAGTACTTC.

The J gene is TRBJ2-1, the V gene TRBV7-2, with 8 nucleotides matching TRBD2. Germline-derived CDR1 and CDR2 are SGHTA and FQGNSA. This CDR3 has 14 residues. V gave up 2 bases and J gave up 6 bases; unmatched junction bases: 3. The CDR3 DNA follows: TGTGCCAGCAGCTTAAGCGGGGGCAGCAATGAGCAGTTCTTC. As protein: CASSLSGGSNEQFF.

The chain joins TRBV5-1 to TRBJ1-1; TRBD1 is a possible D gene (6 bases). This CDR3 has 12 residues. The germline V gene encodes CDR1 SGHRS and CDR2 YFSETQ. For the CDR3, the DNA is TGCTCCTCACAGGGCACGAACACTGAAGCTTTCTTT. Translated: CSSQGTNTEAFF.

V is TRBV14 and J is TRBJ1-2; possible D gene TRBD1, 6 bases. Germline CDR1 SGHDN, CDR2 FVKESK. CDR3 size: 12 residues. V was pared by 8 bases and J by 2 bases, with 9 bases between. The CDR3 spells CASRTENYGYTF. In DNA form, the CDR3 reads TGTGCCAGCCGGACAGAGAACTATGGCTACACCTTC.

This chain connects TRBV2 to TRBJ1-1; D may be TRBD1 (6 bases). Germline loops: CDR1 SNHLY, CDR2 FYNNEI. CDR3 length: 15 residues. Trimming took 2 bases from V and 5 from J, leaving 15 bases between them. The CDR3 DNA sequence: TGTGCCAGCAGTGAATTTGGGCAGGGGCTTACTGAAGCTTTCTTT. Translated: CASSEFGQGLTEAFF.

V usage is TRBV4-3 and J usage is TRBJ2-1; TRBD2 is a possible D gene (5 bases). V was shortened by 1 base and J by 3 bases, with 13 bases between the two germline ends. Per the germline V gene, CDR1 is LGHNA and CDR2 is YSLEER. The CDR3 has 16 amino acids. CDR3 DNA: TGCGCCAGCAGCCAAGTTCCCGGGGTTGGCTACAATGAGCAGTTCTTC. Protein sequence: CASSQVPGVGYNEQFF.

The chain combines TRBV25-1 with TRBJ2-7, with a tentative D call TRBD1 (5 bases). V lost 6 bases, J lost 6 bases, and 9 bases lay in between. The CDR3 extends over 11 amino acids. From germline, CDR1 is MGHDK and CDR2 SYGVNS. CDR3 nucleotide sequence: TGTGCCAGCAGCCCAGGGTCCGAGCAGTACTTC. It codes for CASSPGSEQYF.

The rearrangement links TRBV4-1 to TRBJ2-3; unclear D gene. Trimming took off 0 bases at V and 3 bases at J, with 7 bases between the two ends. Germline V gene data show CDR1 as MGHRA and CDR2 as YSYEKL. The length of the CDR3 is 14 residues. The CDR3 region has the DNA TGCGCCAGCAGCCAAGATCACGGGACAGATACGCAGTATTTT. This codes for CASSQDHGTDTQYF.

The chain links TRBV6-6 to TRBJ1-5, with D possibly matching TRBD1 (6 bases). CDR3 length equals 15 residues. Germline V gene sequence: CDR1 MNHNY, CDR2 SVGAGI (reference sequence). The V and J ends lost 1 base and 7 bases respectively, with 14 bases between them. CDR3 region: CASSYFQPGEQPQHF. The CDR3 DNA is TGTGCCAGCAGTTACTTTCAACCAGGGGAACAGCCCCAGCATTTT.

The rearrangement joins TRBV19 to TRBJ1-1; weak D call: TRBD1 (6 bases). The CDR3 spans 14 residues. V was pared by 1 base and J by 2 bases, with 8 bases between. Germline lookup yields CDR1 LNHDA and CDR2 SQIVND (reference sequence). Here the CDR3 reads CASSIGGGNTEAFF. The CDR3 coding sequence is TGTGCCAGTAGTATAGGAGGGGGAAACACTGAAGCTTTCTTT. The full variable domain, in which reference TRBV19 and TRBJ1-1 provide the parts outside the CDR3, is DGGITQSPKYLFRKEGQNVTLSCEQNLNHDAMYWYRQDPGQGLRLIYYSQIVNDFQKGDIAEGYSVSREKKESFPLTVTSAQKNPTAFYLCASSIGGGNTEAFFGQGTRLTVV.

The chain is built from TRBV6-6 and TRBJ1-1; perhaps TRBD1 as D (5 bases). The CDR3 length is 15 residues. From germline, CDR1 is MNHNY and CDR2 SVGAGI (reference sequence). V gave up 0 bases and J gave up 8 bases, with 16 bases separating them. CDR3 sequence (DNA): TGTGCCAGCAGTTACTCGGGGGGTCCGTCGGGCGAAGCTTTCTTT. Translation: CASSYSGGPSGEAFF.

J is TRBJ2-1 and V is TRBV7-2; tentatively, D is TRBD1 (8 bases). V gave up 3 bases and J gave up 5 bases, with 17 bases separating them. The CDR3 length is 16 residues. The germline V gene has CDR1 SGHTA and CDR2 FQGNSA. The CDR3 nucleotides are TGTGCCAGCAGCTTCCGAACAGGGGGGGGTAACAATGAGCAGTTCTTC. Residues: CASSFRTGGGNNEQFF.

The CDR3 loop is CASTELKQGFNSEQYF. CDR3 nucleotides: TGTGCCAGCACCGAGCTCAAACAGGGCTTTAATTCCGAGCAGTACTTC. The chain combines TRBV27 with TRBJ2-7; TRBD1 might be the D (6 bases). Germline-derived CDR1 and CDR2 are MNHEY and SMNVEV (reference sequence). This CDR3 comprises 16 residues. Trimming pared 7 bases from V and 6 bases from J, leaving 25 bases between.

The rearrangement links TRBV11-2 to TRBJ2-2; D call uncertain. The germline V gene encodes CDR1 SGHAT and CDR2 FQNNGV. There are 16 residues in the CDR3. V shed 1 base and J shed 6 bases, with 15 bases lying between them. CDR3 DNA sequence: TGTGCCAGCAGCTTAGGCCCCCCCTTCAGGCCCGGGGAGCTGTTTTTT. Protein sequence: CASSLGPPFRPGELFF. The full variable domain, with the rest looked up from reference TRBV11-2 and TRBJ2-2, is EAGVAQSPRYKIIEKRQSVAFWCNPISGHATLYWYQQILGQGPKLLIQFQNNGVVDDSQLPKDRFSAERLKGVDSTLKIQPAKLEDSAVYLCASSLGPPFRPGELFFGEGSRLTVL.

The CDR3 nucleotides read TGTGCCACCAGCCCTGCGGGTTACTCTGGGGCCAACGTCCTGACTTTC. Protein product: CATSPAGYSGANVLTF. The chain combines TRBV15 with TRBJ2-6; perhaps TRBD2 as D (5 bases). The V gene lost 5 bases and the J gene lost 0 bases, with 11 bases spanning the gap. Per germline, CDR1 LNHNV and CDR2 YYDKDF (reference sequence). This CDR3 contains 16 residues.

V usage is TRBV14 and J usage is TRBJ1-2; 12 nucleotides align to TRBD1. This CDR3 has 14 amino acids. Germline CDR1 SGHDN, CDR2 FVKESK. The V segment lost 4 bases and the J segment 6 bases; nucleotides outside the gene matches: 3. The CDR3 loop reads CASSRDRGQDGYTF. In nucleotides, the CDR3 is TGTGCCAGCAGCCGGGACAGGGGGCAGGATGGCTACACCTTC.

This chain uses TRBV4-2 with TRBJ1-4, with D unresolved. Germline lookup yields CDR1 LGHNA and CDR2 YNFKEQ. V was cut by 4 bases and J by 4 bases, with 13 bases left in between. The CDR3 is 15 amino acids. CDR3 DNA sequence: TGTGCCAGCAGCCGCGGGCAGGCTTTTAATGAAAAACTGTTTTTT. It yields the protein CASSRGQAFNEKLFF.

The V call is TRBV11-2, the J call TRBJ2-5; 11 positions match TRBD2. V lost 4 bases and J lost 2; bases outside the gene matches: 3. Per the germline V gene, CDR1 is SGHAT and CDR2 is FQNNGV. CDR3 length: 15 residues. The DNA for the CDR3 is TGTGCCAGCAGCTCGATAGCGGGGGGGCAAGAGACCCAGTACTTC. Protein product: CASSSIAGGQETQYF.

CDR3 residues: CASSFWEGTNTEAFF. CDR3 bases: TGCGCCAGCAGCTTCTGGGAGGGAACGAACACTGAAGCTTTCTTT. The V and J genes are TRBV5-1 and TRBJ1-1, with D uncertain. The CDR3 is 15 residues long. Germline CDR1 SGHRS, CDR2 YFSETQ. V lost 2 bases and J 1 base, leaving 12 bases between the germline ends.

This clone was found a few times. The V and J genes are TRBV5-4 and TRBJ1-4; D possibly corresponds to TRBD1 (6 bases). The germline CDR1 and CDR2 sequences are SGHNT and YYREEE (reference sequence). V was cut by 3 bases and J by 4 bases, with 10 bases left in between. The CDR3 loop spans 14 amino acids. The CDR3 protein is CASSSGQHNEKLFF. The CDR3 DNA reads as TGTGCCAGCAGCTCTGGACAGCATAATGAAAAACTGTTTTTT.

The chain joins TRBV7-8 to TRBJ1-1; TRBD1 is a possible D gene (5 bases). The CDR3 loop spans 14 amino acids. V lost 4 bases and J lost 3, with 12 bases in between. Germline V gene data show CDR1 as SGHVS and CDR2 as FQNEAQ. The CDR3 region is CASSSLTEDTEAFF. Here the CDR3 DNA reads TGTGCCAGCAGCTCTCTGACAGAGGACACTGAAGCTTTCTTT.

The chain joins TRBV6-5 to TRBJ2-2, with 8 bases lining up with TRBD1. The CDR3 is 14 amino acids. CDR1 and CDR2 (germline): MNHEY, SVGAGI. V shed 9 bases and J 5 bases; nucleotides not matched to a gene: 8. This chain's CDR3 is CASETGALTGELFF. The CDR3 DNA reads as TGTGCCAGTGAGACAGGGGCTTTGACCGGGGAGCTGTTTTTT.